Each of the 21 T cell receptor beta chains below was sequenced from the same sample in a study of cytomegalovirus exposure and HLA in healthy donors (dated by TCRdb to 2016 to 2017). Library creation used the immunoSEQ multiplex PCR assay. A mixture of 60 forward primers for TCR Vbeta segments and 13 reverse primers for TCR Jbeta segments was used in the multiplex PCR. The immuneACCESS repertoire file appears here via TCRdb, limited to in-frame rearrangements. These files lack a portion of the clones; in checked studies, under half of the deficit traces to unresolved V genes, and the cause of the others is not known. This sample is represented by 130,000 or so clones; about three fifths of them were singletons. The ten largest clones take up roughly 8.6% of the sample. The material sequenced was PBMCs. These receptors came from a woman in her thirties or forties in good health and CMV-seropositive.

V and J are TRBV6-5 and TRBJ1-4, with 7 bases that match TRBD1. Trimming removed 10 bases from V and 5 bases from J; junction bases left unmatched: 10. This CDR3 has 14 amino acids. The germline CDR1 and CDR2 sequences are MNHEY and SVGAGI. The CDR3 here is CATEGTVGNEKLFF. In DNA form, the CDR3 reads TGTGCCACCGAGGGGACAGTGGGAAATGAAAAACTGTTTTTT.

CDR3 bases: TGTGCCAGCAGCGTAGCCGGCAGGGCGGGGGGGAACTATGGCTACACCTTC. Translating gives CASSVAGRAGGNYGYTF. The chain uses TRBV9 and TRBJ1-2, with D possibly matching TRBD1 (5 bases). This CDR3 has 17 residues. V was shortened by 0 bases and J by 2 bases, with 17 bases between the two germline ends. Germline values: CDR1 SGDLS, CDR2 YYNGEE.

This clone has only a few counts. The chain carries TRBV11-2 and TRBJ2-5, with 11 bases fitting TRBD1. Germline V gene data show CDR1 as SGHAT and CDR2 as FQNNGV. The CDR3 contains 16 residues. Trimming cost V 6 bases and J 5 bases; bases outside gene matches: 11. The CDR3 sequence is CASRFPGQGGRETQYF. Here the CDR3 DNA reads TGTGCCAGCAGATTCCCGGGACAGGGGGGCAGGGAGACCCAGTACTTC.

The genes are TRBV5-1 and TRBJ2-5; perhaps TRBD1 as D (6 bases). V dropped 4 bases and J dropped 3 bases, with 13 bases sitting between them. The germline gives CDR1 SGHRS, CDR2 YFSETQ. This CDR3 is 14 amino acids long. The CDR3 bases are TGCGCCAGCAGCCATCAGGGGATTAAAGAGACCCAGTACTTC. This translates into CASSHQGIKETQYF. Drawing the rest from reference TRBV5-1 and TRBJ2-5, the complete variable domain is KAGVTQTPRYLIKTRGQQVTLSCSPISGHRSVSWYQQTPGQGLQFLFEYFSETQRNKGNFPGRFSGRQFSNSRSEMNVSTLELGDSALYLCASSHQGIKETQYFGPGTRLLVL.

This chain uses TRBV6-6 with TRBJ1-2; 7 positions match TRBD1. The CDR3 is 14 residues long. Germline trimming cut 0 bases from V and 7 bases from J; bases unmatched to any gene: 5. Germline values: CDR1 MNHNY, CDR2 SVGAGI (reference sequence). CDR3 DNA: TGTGCCAGCAGTTACTCGACAGGGACAGCTGGCTACACCTTC. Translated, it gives CASSYSTGTAGYTF.

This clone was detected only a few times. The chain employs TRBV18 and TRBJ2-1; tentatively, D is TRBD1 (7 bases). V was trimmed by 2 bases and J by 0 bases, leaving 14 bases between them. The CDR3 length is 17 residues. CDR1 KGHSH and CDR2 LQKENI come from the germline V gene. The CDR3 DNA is TGTGCCAGCTCACCAAGGGGACAGACTAGCTCCTACAATGAGCAGTTCTTC. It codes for CASSPRGQTSSYNEQFF.

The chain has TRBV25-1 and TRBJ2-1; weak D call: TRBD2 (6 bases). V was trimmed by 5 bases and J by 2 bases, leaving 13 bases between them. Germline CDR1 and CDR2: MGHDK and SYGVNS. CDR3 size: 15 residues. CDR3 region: CASSTDYFAYNEQFF. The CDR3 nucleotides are TGTGCCAGCAGTACGGACTACTTCGCCTACAATGAGCAGTTCTTC.

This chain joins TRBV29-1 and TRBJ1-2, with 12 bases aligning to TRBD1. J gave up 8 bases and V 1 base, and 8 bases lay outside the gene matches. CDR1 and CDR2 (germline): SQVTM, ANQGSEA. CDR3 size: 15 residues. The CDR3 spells CSVEVPGTGGWGYTF. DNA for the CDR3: TGCAGCGTTGAAGTCCCCGGGACAGGGGGCTGGGGCTACACCTTC.

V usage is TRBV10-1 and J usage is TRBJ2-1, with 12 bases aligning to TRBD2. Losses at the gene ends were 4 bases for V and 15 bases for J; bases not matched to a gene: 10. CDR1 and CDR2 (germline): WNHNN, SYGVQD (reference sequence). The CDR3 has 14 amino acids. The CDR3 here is CASSVQTSGGASFF. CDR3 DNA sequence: TGCGCCAGCAGTGTACAGACTAGCGGGGGTGCGTCGTTCTTC.

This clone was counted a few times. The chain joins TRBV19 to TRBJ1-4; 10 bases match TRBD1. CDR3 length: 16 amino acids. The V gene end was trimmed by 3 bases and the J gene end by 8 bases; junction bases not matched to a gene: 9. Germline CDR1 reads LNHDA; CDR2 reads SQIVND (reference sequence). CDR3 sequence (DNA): TGTGCCAGTAGTATGTACTGGGGACAGGGGCCGGAAAAACTGTTTTTT. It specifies CASSMYWGQGPEKLFF.

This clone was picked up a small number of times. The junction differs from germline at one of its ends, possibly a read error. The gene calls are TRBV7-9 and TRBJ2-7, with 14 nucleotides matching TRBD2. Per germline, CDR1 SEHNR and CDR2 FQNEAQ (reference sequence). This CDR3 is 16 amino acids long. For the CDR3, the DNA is TGTTCCAGCAGTTGGACTAGCGGGAGGCTATCCGACGAGCAGTACTTC. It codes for CSSSWTSGRLSDEQYF.

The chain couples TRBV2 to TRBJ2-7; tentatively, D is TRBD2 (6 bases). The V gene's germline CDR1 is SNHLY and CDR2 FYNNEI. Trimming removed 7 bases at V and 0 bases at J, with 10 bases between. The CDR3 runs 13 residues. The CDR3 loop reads CASTQGLSYEQYF. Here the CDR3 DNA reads TGTGCCAGCACCCAGGGACTCTCCTACGAGCAGTACTTC.

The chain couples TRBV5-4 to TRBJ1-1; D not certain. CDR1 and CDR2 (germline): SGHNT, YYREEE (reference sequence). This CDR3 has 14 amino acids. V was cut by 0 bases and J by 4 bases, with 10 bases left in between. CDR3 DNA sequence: TGTGCCAGCAGCTTGGATAGCGGGGTCACTGAAGCTTTCTTT. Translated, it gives CASSLDSGVTEAFF.

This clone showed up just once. The CDR3 spells CASSPPGTSGQPQHF. In nucleotides, the CDR3 is TGTGCCAGCAGCCCGCCCGGGACTTCGGGTCAGCCCCAGCATTTT. The chain has TRBV7-9 and TRBJ1-5, with D tentatively TRBD1 (5 bases). The length of the CDR3 is 15 residues. V shed 5 bases and J shed 6 bases, with 17 bases lying between them. The germline CDR1 and CDR2 sequences are SEHNR and FQNEAQ (reference sequence). Using reference TRBV7-9 and TRBJ1-5 for the parts outside the CDR3, the full variable domain is DTGVSQNPRHKITKRGQNVTFRCDPISEHNRLYWYRQTLGQGPEFLTYFQNEAQLEKSRLLSDRFSAERPKGSFSTLEIQRTEQGDSAMYLCASSPPGTSGQPQHFGDGTRLSIL.

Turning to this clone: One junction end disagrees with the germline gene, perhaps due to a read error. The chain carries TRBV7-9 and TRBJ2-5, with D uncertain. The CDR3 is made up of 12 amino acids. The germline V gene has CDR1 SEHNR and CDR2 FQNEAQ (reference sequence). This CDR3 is CSSSFLEETQYF. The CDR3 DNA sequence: TGTTCCAGCAGCTTTTTAGAAGAGACCCAGTACTTC.

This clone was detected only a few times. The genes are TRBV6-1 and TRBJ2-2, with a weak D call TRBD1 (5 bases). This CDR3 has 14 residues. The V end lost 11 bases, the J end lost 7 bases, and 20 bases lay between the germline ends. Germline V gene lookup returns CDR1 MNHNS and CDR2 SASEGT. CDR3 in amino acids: CAPETLTRGGELFF. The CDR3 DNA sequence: TGTGCCCCTGAGACCTTAACAAGGGGCGGGGAGCTGTTTTTT.

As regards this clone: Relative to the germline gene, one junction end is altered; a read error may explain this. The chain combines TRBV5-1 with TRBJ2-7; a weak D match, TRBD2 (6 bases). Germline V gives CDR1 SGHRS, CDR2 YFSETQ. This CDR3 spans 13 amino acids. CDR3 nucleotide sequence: TGCGCCAGCGGACTAAGGTCCTCCGACGAGCAGTACTTC. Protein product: CASGLRSSDEQYF.

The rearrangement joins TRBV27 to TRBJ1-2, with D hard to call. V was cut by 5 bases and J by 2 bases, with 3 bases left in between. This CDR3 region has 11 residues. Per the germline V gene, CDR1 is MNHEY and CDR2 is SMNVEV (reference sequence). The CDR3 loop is CASSQNYGYTF. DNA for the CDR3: TGTGCCAGCAGTCAAAACTATGGCTACACCTTC.

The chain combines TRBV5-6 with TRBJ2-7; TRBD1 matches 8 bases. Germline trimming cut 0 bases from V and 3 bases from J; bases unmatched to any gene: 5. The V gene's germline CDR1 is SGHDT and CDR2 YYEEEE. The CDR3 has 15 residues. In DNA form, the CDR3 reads TGTGCCAGCAGCTTGGCAGGGGGCTTTAACTACGAGCAGTACTTC. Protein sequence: CASSLAGGFNYEQYF.

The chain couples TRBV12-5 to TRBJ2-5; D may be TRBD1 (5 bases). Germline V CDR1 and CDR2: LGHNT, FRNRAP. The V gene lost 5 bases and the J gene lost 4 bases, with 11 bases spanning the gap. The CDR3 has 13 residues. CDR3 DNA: TGTGCTAGTGGTACAGGTACCCTAGAGACCCAGTACTTC. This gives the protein CASGTGTLETQYF.

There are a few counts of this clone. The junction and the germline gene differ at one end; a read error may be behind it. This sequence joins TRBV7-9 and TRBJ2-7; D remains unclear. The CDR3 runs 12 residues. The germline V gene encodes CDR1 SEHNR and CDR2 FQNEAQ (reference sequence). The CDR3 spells CSSSSFEYEQYF. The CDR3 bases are TGTTCCAGCAGCTCCTTTGAGTACGAGCAGTACTTC.